Presented here are 28 T cell receptor beta chains from one specimen sequenced in a study of beta chain features in type 1 diabetes (dated by TCRdb to the late 2010s). Libraries were prepared through the immunoSEQ multiplex PCR assay. The entire amount of isolated RNA was reverse transcribed using the High Capacity cDNA Reverse Transcription Kit, so the sequenced TCRB transcripts were expressed ones. Drawn from immuneACCESS, this table holds only the in-frame rearrangements with V and J called that TCRdb kept. Clones are partly lost; checked studies trace under half to an unresolved V gene and leave the rest unexplained. For this sample the table gives a few hundred thousand clones, of which about 10% were detected only once. The ten largest clones capture about 0.015% of the sample. The sequenced sample consisted of naive CD4+ T cells from blood. In light of the paper, this sample's cell subset or site label describes: true naive CD4+ T cells. The receptors stem from a woman aged 30 to 39 in good health.

The chain links TRBV5-1 to TRBJ2-5; TRBD1 agrees at 7 bases. V shed 4 bases and J 5 bases; nucleotides not matched to a gene: 5. CDR1 is SGHRS and CDR2 is YFSETQ in the germline V gene. CDR3 length equals 13 residues. The CDR3 DNA follows: TGCGCCAGCAGCCCGACAGGGATCGAGACCCAGTACTTC. This encodes CASSPTGIETQYF.

V gene TRBV2 combines with J gene TRBJ2-3; TRBD2 matches 10 bases. This CDR3 comprises 16 residues. The germline V gene encodes CDR1 SNHLY and CDR2 FYNNEI. The junction had 4 bases not matched to a gene; V was cut back by 4 bases and J by 0 bases. CDR3 protein: CASSVLAGASTDTQYF. The DNA for the CDR3 is TGTGCCAGCAGTGTGCTAGCGGGGGCGAGCACAGATACGCAGTATTTT.

In its sample, this clone was seen a few times. The chain links TRBV18 to TRBJ2-2; 9 positions match TRBD2. The CDR3 spans 16 residues. The V and J ends lost 3 bases and 5 bases, in that order; junction bases with no gene match: 7. CDR1 is KGHSH and CDR2 is LQKENI in the germline V gene. The CDR3 reads CASSPPGTSLTGELFF. CDR3 in DNA: TGTGCCAGCTCACCTCCCGGGACTAGCTTGACCGGGGAGCTGTTTTTT.

This clone came up a few times. The rearrangement joins TRBV7-2 to TRBJ1-5; a weak D match, TRBD1 (6 bases). Germline V gene sequence: CDR1 SGHTA, CDR2 FQGNSA. The V end was cut by 5 bases, the J end by 4 bases, with 15 bases between. This CDR3 is built from 15 residues. CDR3: CASSPSPTGNQPQHF. DNA of the CDR3: TGTGCCAGCAGCCCTAGCCCCACAGGGAATCAGCCCCAGCATTTT.

This clone occurred a few times. J is TRBJ2-7 and V is TRBV7-8; 8 bases fit TRBD1. Germline V CDR1 and CDR2: SGHVS, FQNEAQ. The V gene end was trimmed by 5 bases and the J gene end by 4 bases; junction bases not matched to a gene: 10. The CDR3 is made up of 15 amino acids. The CDR3 DNA sequence: TGTGCCAGCAGCACAGGCCGGACAGGGTTGTACGAGCAGTACTTC. It yields the protein CASSTGRTGLYEQYF.

CDR3 residues: CASSPPRGTNYGYTF. In DNA form, the CDR3 reads TGTGCCAGCTCACCACCCCGGGGGACTAACTATGGCTACACCTTC. The chain joins TRBV18 to TRBJ1-2; tentatively, D is TRBD1 (5 bases). The CDR3 is 15 residues long. Looked up from germline, CDR1 is KGHSH and CDR2 is LQKENI. Between the trimmed V and J ends, which lost 0 bases and 0 bases, there was a span of 8 bases.

The rearrangement links TRBV7-8 to TRBJ2-2; TRBD1 matches at 7 bases. Losses at the gene ends were 1 base for V and 6 bases for J; bases not matched to a gene: 5. Germline V gene sequence: CDR1 SGHVS, CDR2 FQNEAQ. The CDR3 sequence is 15 residues long. CDR3 region: CASSLVGQPPGELFF. In DNA, the CDR3 is TGTGCCAGCAGCTTAGTGGGACAGCCCCCCGGGGAGCTGTTTTTT. Full variable domain (remainder filled in from reference TRBV7-8 and TRBJ2-2): GAGVSQSPRYKVAKRGQDVALRCDPISGHVSLFWYQQALGQGPEFLTYFQNEAQLDKSGLPSDRFFAERPEGSVSTLKIQRTQQEDSAVYLCASSLVGQPPGELFFGEGSRLTVL.

V is TRBV30 and J is TRBJ2-1; 7 nucleotides match TRBD1. The CDR3 covers 15 residues. V lost 7 bases and J lost 6; bases outside the gene matches: 15. Germline-derived CDR1 and CDR2 are GTSNPN and SVGIG (reference sequence). As DNA, the CDR3 is TGTGCCTCGAAAATCCATCCGAACAGGGGCAATGAGCAGTTCTTC. The encoded protein is CASKIHPNRGNEQFF.

The V and J genes are TRBV6-5 and TRBJ1-1; 7 bases fit TRBD1. Unmatched junction bases numbered 7, after V lost 7 bases and J lost 2 bases. The CDR3 is 14 amino acids. Germline CDR1 and CDR2: MNHEY and SVGAGI. DNA of the CDR3: TGTGCCAGCAACCGGGACAGCACTAACACTGAAGCTTTCTTT. Translated, it gives CASNRDSTNTEAFF.

The V and J genes are TRBV30 and TRBJ2-7, with 8 nucleotides matching TRBD2. CDR1 is GTSNPN and CDR2 is SVGIG in the germline V gene (reference sequence). The CDR3 is 15 residues long. Trimming removed 0 bases from V and 4 bases from J; junction bases left unmatched: 8. CDR3 nucleotide sequence: TGTGCCTGGAGTGTAGGAGCGGGAGTCATTTACGAGCAGTACTTC. Its protein is CAWSVGAGVIYEQYF. Together with reference TRBV30 and TRBJ2-7, the CDR3 gives the full variable domain: SQTIHQWPATLVQPVGSPLSLECTVEGTSNPNLYWYRQAAGRGLQLLFYSVGIGQISSEVPQNLSASRPQDRQFILSSKKLLLSDSGFYLCAWSVGAGVIYEQYFGPGTRLTVT.

The table lists this clone with a few counts. J is TRBJ1-5 and V is TRBV6-1; TRBD1 matches 7 bases. V shed 6 bases and J 7 bases; nucleotides not matched to a gene: 6. Germline loops: CDR1 MNHNS, CDR2 SASEGT. The CDR3 is made up of 13 amino acids. CDR3 nucleotide sequence: TGTGCCAGCAGCGATCAGGGGGACCAGCCCCAGCATTTT. This encodes CASSDQGDQPQHF.

The sample holds a few counts of this clone. The chain employs TRBV28 and TRBJ1-1; D is possibly TRBD1 (5 bases). From germline, CDR1 is MDHEN and CDR2 SYDVKM. This CDR3 contains 15 residues. The V end lost 6 bases, the J end lost 0 bases, and 14 bases lay between the germline ends. The CDR3 DNA follows: TGTGCCAGCAGGGCCGGGGGGGGAATGAACACTGAAGCTTTCTTT. Its protein is CASRAGGGMNTEAFF.

The CDR3: CASSSSGTSGHNEQFF. The CDR3 coding sequence is TGTGCCAGCAGCTCCTCCGGGACTAGCGGCCACAATGAGCAGTTCTTC. The J gene is TRBJ2-1, the V gene TRBV7-3; 11 bases map to TRBD2. The J segment lost 5 bases and the V segment lost 4 bases, leaving 7 bases of the junction unmatched. There are 16 residues in the CDR3. CDR1 is SGHTA and CDR2 is FQGTGA in the germline V gene. Combining the CDR3 with reference TRBV7-3 and TRBJ2-1 gives the whole variable domain GAGVSQTPSNKVTEKGKYVELRCDPISGHTALYWYRQSLGQGPEFLIYFQGTGAADDSGLPNDRFFAVRPEGSVSTLKIQRTERGDSAVYLCASSSSGTSGHNEQFFGPGTRLTVL.

The CDR3 spells CASSNAGTPTTNEKLFF. The CDR3 region has the DNA TGTGCCAGCAGCAATGCCGGGACACCAACAACTAATGAAAAACTGTTTTTT. The gene calls are TRBV7-9 and TRBJ1-4; weak D call: TRBD1 (6 bases). The V end lost 5 bases, the J end lost 0 bases, and 16 bases lay between the germline ends. Germline V CDR1 and CDR2: SEHNR, FQNEAQ (reference sequence). The CDR3 contains 17 residues.

V usage is TRBV7-2 and J usage is TRBJ2-3; 10 positions match TRBD2. The CDR3 totals 17 residues. Germline V gives CDR1 SGHTA, CDR2 FQGNSA. The V gene end was trimmed by 3 bases and the J gene end by 5 bases; junction bases not matched to a gene: 11. This CDR3 is CASSFKSGRVTGDTQYF. The CDR3 DNA reads as TGTGCCAGCAGCTTTAAGAGCGGGAGGGTTACGGGAGATACGCAGTATTTT.

This sequence joins TRBV4-3 and TRBJ1-5; unclear D gene. From germline, CDR1 is LGHNA and CDR2 YSLEER. Trimming took 1 base from V and 8 from J, leaving 15 bases between them. The CDR3 contains 15 residues. The CDR3, as DNA: TGCGCCAGCAGCCAAGGGCGGCAGTATGGTAAGCCCCAGCATTTT. Its protein is CASSQGRQYGKPQHF.

Only a few counts were recorded for this clone. This chain joins TRBV28 and TRBJ2-7; D is unresolved. V lost 4 bases to trimming and J lost 2 bases, with 12 bases between them. CDR3 length: 14 amino acids. Germline CDR1 reads MDHEN; CDR2 reads SYDVKM. CDR3 residues: CASSSPGPPYEQYF. CDR3 nucleotide sequence: TGTGCCAGCAGTTCCCCTGGGCCCCCCTACGAGCAGTACTTC.

This clone was counted a few times. V usage is TRBV15 and J usage is TRBJ2-7; 16 nucleotides match TRBD2. The CDR3 totals 15 residues. V was clipped by 5 bases and J by 7 bases; unmatched bases: 5. Germline CDR1 reads LNHNV; CDR2 reads YYDKDF (reference sequence). CDR3 sequence (DNA): TGTGCCACCAGCGACCCGGGACTAGCGGGAGGGGAGCAGTACTTC. Its translation is CATSDPGLAGGEQYF.

This clone turned up a few times. This chain links TRBV5-4 with TRBJ2-5; 9 nucleotides match TRBD2. Trimming at V came to 0 bases and at J to 5 bases, leaving 8 bases not matched to a gene. Germline V gives CDR1 SGHNT, CDR2 YYREEE (reference sequence). This CDR3 has 16 residues. The CDR3 sequence: CASSLAPREGLETQYF. The CDR3 coding sequence is TGTGCCAGCAGCTTGGCACCGCGGGAGGGCCTCGAGACCCAGTACTTC.

This clone was observed a handful of times. Because the CDR3's place on the DNA is in doubt, the DNA is left out and the CDR3 is given as listed by TCRdb. The chain joins TRBV4-3 to TRBJ2-1; TRBD2, the D gene given by the table, was not confirmed from the DNA. The germline V gene encodes CDR1 LGHNA and CDR2 YSLEER. With termini counted, the CDR3 has 16 amino acids. CDR3 amino acids: CASSQDITEWASGSFF.

The genes are TRBV27 and TRBJ2-1; a possible D gene is TRBD2 (6 bases). The CDR3 is made up of 15 amino acids. V dropped 3 bases and J dropped 3 bases, with 12 bases sitting between them. Germline-derived CDR1 and CDR2 are MNHEY and SMNVEV (reference sequence). CDR3 nucleotides: TGTGCCAGCAGTTTCCAAGCGGGTCGCTACAATGAGCAGTTCTTC. As protein: CASSFQAGRYNEQFF.

The gene calls are TRBV6-5 and TRBJ1-2; D possibly corresponds to TRBD1 (5 bases). The CDR3 is made up of 14 amino acids. CDR1 is MNHEY, CDR2 SVGAGI, per germline. V shed 8 bases and J shed 2 bases, with 15 bases lying between them. The CDR3 reads CASRGGGGNYGYTF. CDR3 DNA sequence: TGTGCCAGCCGGGGGGGTGGGGGAAACTATGGCTACACCTTC.

This sequence joins TRBV14 and TRBJ2-5, with D tentatively TRBD2 (7 bases). CDR1 SGHDN and CDR2 FVKESK come from the germline V gene. V dropped 4 bases and J dropped 0 bases, with 9 bases sitting between them. This CDR3 has 14 amino acids. In DNA, the CDR3 is TGTGCCAGCAGCCCGCGGGGGCACCAAGAGACCCAGTACTTC. Residues: CASSPRGHQETQYF.

This clone has only a few counts. The chain combines TRBV7-2 with TRBJ2-5, with TRBD2 matching 15 bases. Trimming removed 5 bases from V and 4 bases from J; junction bases left unmatched: 8. This CDR3 has 17 residues. Germline V gene data show CDR1 as SGHTA and CDR2 as FQGNSA. The CDR3 bases are TGTGCCAGCAGCACCTGGGAGGGACTAGCGGGAGGAGAGACCCAGTACTTC. This codes for CASSTWEGLAGGETQYF.

The chain links TRBV6-6 to TRBJ2-7; D unclear. Trimming stripped 4 bases from V and 3 bases from J, with 10 bases between. This CDR3 is built from 13 residues. Germline-derived CDR1 and CDR2 are MNHNY and SVGAGI (reference sequence). The CDR3 DNA reads TGTGCCAGCAGTTGGTCCGAGTTCTACGAGCAGTACTTC. Its protein product is CASSWSEFYEQYF.

This clone was picked up a small number of times. The rearrangement joins TRBV7-3 to TRBJ2-6; tentatively, D is TRBD1 (6 bases). The CDR3 consists of 15 residues. From germline, CDR1 is SGHTA and CDR2 FQGTGA. V was pared by 3 bases and J by 1 base, with 7 bases between. The CDR3 DNA sequence: TGTGCCAGCAGCTTCAGGGGATCTGGGGCCAACGTCCTGACTTTC. Translation gives CASSFRGSGANVLTF.

The chain joins TRBV15 to TRBJ2-7, with 8 bases fitting TRBD2. The trim removed 4 bases at V and 5 bases at J, leaving 10 bases unmatched. CDR3 length: 15 residues. The germline CDR1 and CDR2 sequences are LNHNV and YYDKDF (reference sequence). CDR3 sequence (DNA): TGTGCCACCAGCATACGACTAGCGAGGGCCAACGAGCAGTACTTC. This translates into CATSIRLARANEQYF.

This clone appeared a few times. The V and J genes are TRBV28 and TRBJ2-5; TRBD2 agrees at 8 bases. The trim removed 2 bases at V and 5 bases at J, leaving 4 bases unmatched. Germline CDR1 reads MDHEN; CDR2 reads SYDVKM. This CDR3 comprises 14 residues. The DNA of the CDR3 is TGTGCCAGCAGTTTAGACGGGAGGGAGGAGACCCAGTACTTC. Translated: CASSLDGREETQYF.